The 27 T cell receptor beta chains in this list originate from one sample, sequenced in a study of T cell responses to AZD1222 COVID-19 vaccine. Sequencing was performed with immunoSEQ multiplex PCR; in TCRdb, only in-frame clones are kept and a portion is missing. The sample holds about 120,000 clones, around 83% seen once. This specimen consisted of peripheral blood, obtained 28 days after the second AZD1222 dose. The receptors here all came from an adult who received the AZD1222 COVID-19 vaccine.

The J gene is TRBJ1-2, the V gene TRBV11-3, with 8 bases lining up with TRBD1. V was pared by 1 base and J by 7 bases, with 11 bases of the junction left unmatched. Germline values: CDR1 SGHNT, CDR2 YENEEA. CDR3 length equals 16 residues. CDR3 nucleotide sequence: TGTGCCAGCAGCTTAGCTATGGGACAGGTTCCGCGTGGCTACACCTTC. Translating gives CASSLAMGQVPRGYTF.

V usage is TRBV27 and J usage is TRBJ1-1; possibly TRBD1 for D (6 bases). Trimming left V 1 base short and J 10 bases short, with 10 bases between. Looked up from germline, CDR1 is MNHEY and CDR2 is SMNVEV (reference sequence). The CDR3 length is 12 residues. CDR3 DNA sequence: TGTGCCAGCAGTTTATGGGGGGCAGGAGCTTTCTTT. This translates into CASSLWGAGAFF.

The chain couples TRBV11-3 to TRBJ2-2; D possibly corresponds to TRBD1 (6 bases). Germline V gene sequence: CDR1 SGHNT, CDR2 YENEEA. The CDR3 spans 16 residues. Trimming removed 1 base at V and 1 base at J, with 10 bases between. This CDR3 reads CASSLVGTWNTGELFF. For the CDR3, the DNA is TGTGCCAGCAGCTTAGTGGGGACATGGAACACCGGGGAGCTGTTTTTT.

V is TRBV15 and J is TRBJ1-5; D is uncertain. The CDR3 spans 18 residues. Trimming took off 0 bases at V and 2 bases at J, with 17 bases between the two ends. Germline values: CDR1 LNHNV, CDR2 YYDKDF (reference sequence). CDR3 in amino acids: CATSRDAESGYGNQPQHF. CDR3 DNA: TGTGCCACCAGCAGAGATGCGGAGTCAGGATATGGCAATCAGCCCCAGCATTTT.

J is TRBJ1-2 and V is TRBV19; 8 bases line up with TRBD1. Germline CDR1 is LNHDA and CDR2 is SQIVND (reference sequence). The junction had 6 bases not matched to a gene; V was cut back by 5 bases and J by 4 bases. This CDR3 is built from 14 residues. In nucleotides, the CDR3 is TGTGCCAGTAGTCCGACAGGGGTTCCCTATGGCTACACCTTC. Protein sequence: CASSPTGVPYGYTF.

The chain links TRBV7-9 to TRBJ1-2; unclear D gene. The germline gives CDR1 SEHNR, CDR2 FQNEAQ (reference sequence). The CDR3 is made up of 13 amino acids. Trimming took 4 bases from V and 3 from J, leaving 9 bases between them. The CDR3 coding sequence is TGTGCCAGCAGCTCCCGGACGGACTATGGCTACACCTTC. It yields the protein CASSSRTDYGYTF.

As regards this clone: Additional DNA sequences in this sample encode the identical CDR3. The rearrangement joins TRBV6-5 to TRBJ1-6; 9 bases align to TRBD1. This CDR3 region has 15 residues. Germline-derived CDR1 and CDR2 are MNHEY and SVGAGI. The ends lost 2 bases at V and 7 bases at J; junction bases unmatched: 3. The CDR3: CASSYHGQGNSPLHF. The CDR3 region has the DNA TGTGCCAGCAGTTACCACGGACAGGGGAATTCACCCCTCCACTTT.

The CDR3 sequence is CASSLAGGLEAFF. CDR3 DNA sequence: TGTGCCAGCAGTTTGGCAGGGGGCCTGGAAGCTTTCTTT. This chain links TRBV12-3 or TRBV12-4 with TRBJ1-1, with TRBD1 identical over 8 bases. V shed 3 bases and J 8 bases; nucleotides not matched to a gene: 5. The length of the CDR3 is 13 residues.

This clone showed up just a few times. The chain links TRBV18 to TRBJ1-5, with D tentatively TRBD1 (5 bases). Trimming took 4 bases from V and 5 from J, leaving 9 bases between them. CDR1 KGHSH and CDR2 LQKENI come from the germline V gene. The CDR3 consists of 13 residues. The CDR3 reads CASSLSQDQPQHF. CDR3 nucleotides: TGTGCCAGCTCACTGTCACAGGATCAGCCCCAGCATTTT.

The V gene is TRBV27, the J gene TRBJ1-3; TRBD1 matches 7 bases. This CDR3 has 17 residues. The V segment lost 0 bases and the J segment 3 bases; nucleotides outside the gene matches: 8. Germline V gene data show CDR1 as MNHEY and CDR2 as SMNVEV (reference sequence). This chain's CDR3 is CASSLSPRGTSGNTIYF. CDR3 coding DNA: TGTGCCAGCAGTTTATCGCCCAGGGGGACTAGTGGAAACACCATATATTTT.

This chain links TRBV5-1 with TRBJ1-4; unclear D gene. The V end lost 7 bases, the J end lost 8 bases, and 12 bases lay between the germline ends. Germline CDR1 and CDR2: SGHRS and YFSETQ. The CDR3 is made up of 12 amino acids. CDR3 in amino acids: CASPRGREKLFF. DNA for the CDR3: TGCGCCAGCCCCCGAGGGAGGGAAAAACTGTTTTTT.

The chain uses TRBV20-1 and TRBJ1-2; D gene ambiguous. The germline V gene encodes CDR1 DFQATT and CDR2 SNEGSKA (reference sequence). This CDR3 contains 13 residues. Deletions cut 3 bases from V and 0 bases from J, with 8 bases between. The CDR3 coding sequence is TGCAGTGCTAGTACCCCGACTAACTATGGCTACACCTTC. Protein sequence: CSASTPTNYGYTF.

The genes are TRBV28 and TRBJ1-5; 7 bases align to TRBD1. Germline-derived CDR1 and CDR2 are MDHEN and SYDVKM. CDR3 length: 13 amino acids. The junction had 7 bases not matched to a gene; V was cut back by 4 bases and J by 10 bases. CDR3 amino acids: CASSSGGTEPQHF. CDR3 sequence (DNA): TGTGCCAGCAGTTCAGGGGGTACTGAACCCCAGCATTTT.

The chain recombines TRBV15 with TRBJ2-1, with 9 bases matching TRBD1. Germline-derived CDR1 and CDR2 are LNHNV and YYDKDF (reference sequence). V dropped 4 bases and J dropped 2; count of bases not matched to a gene: 9. There are 17 residues in the CDR3. CDR3 nucleotide sequence: TGTGCCACCAGCACACCGGGACAGGGAGCGCCCTACAATGAGCAGTTCTTC. This codes for CATSTPGQGAPYNEQFF.

The chain recombines TRBV6-5 with TRBJ2-3; 10 bases are shared with TRBD2. Germline CDR1 is MNHEY and CDR2 is SVGAGI. Unmatched junction bases numbered 8, after V lost 4 bases and J lost 4 bases. The CDR3 runs to 16 residues. This chain's CDR3 is CASSSLTSGFSDTQYF. CDR3 in DNA: TGTGCCAGCAGTTCCCTGACTAGCGGGTTCTCAGATACGCAGTATTTT.

The chain combines TRBV29-1 with TRBJ2-4, with D unresolved. Germline assignment: CDR1 SQVTM and CDR2 ANQGSEA. With 4 bases removed from V and 3 bases from J, the gap between germline ends came to 10 bases. This CDR3 is built from 13 residues. The CDR3 spells CSVAPSGKNIQYF. In nucleotides, the CDR3 is TGCAGCGTTGCCCCATCAGGCAAAAACATTCAGTACTTC. The whole variable domain, remainder taken from reference TRBV29-1 and TRBJ2-4, is SAVISQKPSRDICQRGTSLTIQCQVDSQVTMMFWYRQQPGQSLTLIATANQGSEATYESGFVIDKFPISRPNLTFSTLTVSNMSPEDSSIYLCSVAPSGKNIQYFGAGTRLSVL.

The chain employs TRBV27 and TRBJ1-1; unclear D gene. Trimming cost V 4 bases and J 1 base, with 7 bases left between them. The CDR3 consists of 13 residues. Per germline, CDR1 MNHEY and CDR2 SMNVEV (reference sequence). CDR3 amino acids: CASSYTRNTEAFF. The CDR3 nucleotides are TGTGCCAGCAGTTACACCCGGAACACTGAAGCTTTCTTT.

The V gene is TRBV5-1, the J gene TRBJ1-1, with D maybe TRBD1 (5 bases). Germline V gene data show CDR1 as SGHRS and CDR2 as YFSETQ. The V end was cut by 3 bases, the J end by 2 bases, with 17 bases between. The CDR3 runs 16 residues. DNA of the CDR3: TGCGCCAGCAGCTCAGCTCCGACAGTCCCCAACACTGAAGCTTTCTTT. Translation gives CASSSAPTVPNTEAFF.

CDR3 protein: CASSMTGNEKLFF. CDR3 bases: TGTGCCAGCAGTATGACAGGGAACGAAAAACTGTTTTTT. The genes are TRBV11-3 and TRBJ1-4; 7 bases match TRBD1. The V gene end was trimmed by 6 bases and the J gene end by 8 bases; junction bases not matched to a gene: 6. Per germline, CDR1 SGHNT and CDR2 YENEEA. The CDR3 is 13 amino acids.

The chain carries TRBV6-5 and TRBJ2-5, with 8 nucleotides matching TRBD1. The CDR3 extends over 13 amino acids. Unmatched junction bases numbered 0, after V lost 2 bases and J lost 4 bases. Germline lookup yields CDR1 MNHEY and CDR2 SVGAGI. The CDR3 reads CASSYQGAETQYF. CDR3 coding DNA: TGTGCCAGCAGTTACCAGGGGGCAGAGACCCAGTACTTC.

CDR3 in amino acids: CASSLAGPSYEQYF. CDR3 nucleotide sequence: TGTGCCAGCAGCTTAGCCGGTCCTTCCTACGAGCAGTACTTC. The V call is TRBV11-2, the J call TRBJ2-7, with unresolved D. CDR3 size: 14 residues. Between the trimmed V and J ends, which lost 1 base and 1 base, there was a span of 8 bases. Germline V lookup: CDR1 SGHAT, CDR2 FQNNGV.

This chain joins TRBV28 and TRBJ2-1, with D perhaps matching TRBD1 (5 bases). V was clipped by 2 bases and J by 5 bases, with 10 bases between them. The CDR3 length is 14 residues. The germline gives CDR1 MDHEN, CDR2 SYDVKM. The CDR3 reads CASSLRTNHNEQFF. CDR3 DNA: TGTGCCAGCAGTTTACGGACAAACCACAATGAGCAGTTCTTC.

The chain recombines TRBV7-2 with TRBJ2-5; 10 nucleotides align to TRBD2. This CDR3 spans 16 amino acids. V gave up 0 bases and J gave up 1 base; unmatched junction bases: 2. Per germline, CDR1 SGHTA and CDR2 FQGNSA. CDR3: CASSLAVAGGQETQYF. The CDR3 DNA sequence: TGTGCCAGCAGCTTAGCCGTAGCGGGGGGCCAAGAGACCCAGTACTTC.

The chain combines TRBV6-5 with TRBJ2-2, with 8 bases lining up with TRBD1. The CDR3 length is 13 residues. Germline assignment: CDR1 MNHEY and CDR2 SVGAGI. V shed 9 bases, J shed 9 bases, and the junction held 9 bases outside the gene matches. Here the CDR3 reads CASAGTGGRELFF. As DNA, the CDR3 is TGTGCCAGTGCGGGGACAGGAGGGAGGGAGCTGTTTTTT.

The chain employs TRBV11-2 and TRBJ1-6, with D perhaps matching TRBD1 (5 bases). Trimming left V 5 bases short and J 5 bases short, with 7 bases between. In germline, CDR1 is SGHAT, CDR2 FQNNGV. The CDR3 runs 13 residues. The CDR3 protein is CASSRDHNSPLHF. The CDR3 region has the DNA TGTGCCAGCAGCCGGGACCATAATTCACCCCTCCACTTT.

There are a few counts of this clone. The chain has TRBV9 and TRBJ2-1; tentative D call: TRBD2 (5 bases). Trimming stripped 7 bases from V and 3 bases from J, with 8 bases between. The CDR3 length is 12 residues. Germline CDR1 is SGDLS and CDR2 is YYNGEE. The CDR3: CASGTSYNEQFF. In nucleotides, the CDR3 is TGTGCCAGCGGTACTAGCTACAATGAGCAGTTCTTC.

V gene TRBV5-5 combines with J gene TRBJ2-5; D possibly corresponds to TRBD1 (5 bases). The CDR3 covers 16 residues. Germline V lookup: CDR1 SGHKS, CDR2 YYEKEE (reference sequence). Trimming stripped 5 bases from V and 2 bases from J, with 19 bases between. The CDR3 is CASRLVGQGSQETQYF. The CDR3 DNA is TGTGCCAGCAGGCTAGTCGGCCAGGGTTCTCAAGAGACCCAGTACTTC.